The 9 T cell receptor beta chains presented below share a single source sample, sequenced in a study of OX40 agonist ivuxolimab in advanced cancers. The data were produced by immunoSEQ multiplex PCR, yet TCRdb's version contains in-frame clones alone and is incomplete. The table lists tens of thousands of clones, around 89% of them singletons. The starting material was CD4+ or CD8+ T cells sorted from blood, obtained in a trial of the OX40 agonist ivuxolimab. The receptors were gathered from an adult with an advanced solid tumor such as melanoma, head and neck, liver or kidney cancer.

The V call is TRBV5-1, the J call TRBJ1-6, with D maybe TRBD1 (5 bases). V lost 6 bases, J lost 8 bases, and 12 bases lay in between. This CDR3 has 13 amino acids. Germline V gives CDR1 SGHRS, CDR2 YFSETQ. The CDR3 DNA sequence: TGCGCCAGCACCCCGGGGGGGGATTCACCCCTCCACTTT. This encodes CASTPGGDSPLHF.

The chain joins TRBV6-1 to TRBJ2-3; 8 positions match TRBD2. In germline, CDR1 is MNHNS, CDR2 SASEGT. Losses at the gene ends were 3 bases for V and 2 bases for J; bases not matched to a gene: 1. This CDR3 is 14 amino acids long. The CDR3 protein is CASSETSATDTQYF. CDR3 nucleotides: TGTGCCAGCAGTGAGACTAGCGCCACAGATACGCAGTATTTT.

This clone has just a few counts. The CDR3 sequence is CASSRDRNTEAFF. CDR3 in DNA: TGTGCCAGCTCACGGGACAGGAACACTGAAGCTTTCTTT. The chain links TRBV18 to TRBJ1-1; 7 positions match TRBD1. The CDR3 spans 13 residues. J gave up 1 base and V 4 bases, and 0 bases lay outside the gene matches. Germline loops: CDR1 KGHSH, CDR2 LQKENI.

The chain joins TRBV5-1 to TRBJ2-1; TRBD1 matches 7 bases. The germline V gene has CDR1 SGHRS and CDR2 YFSETQ. There are 15 residues in the CDR3. V dropped 3 bases and J dropped 7; count of bases not matched to a gene: 10. The DNA of the CDR3 is TGCGCCAGCAGCTCCCCCGGGACAGATAATAATGAGCAGTTCTTC. It is translated as CASSSPGTDNNEQFF. Together with reference TRBV5-1 and TRBJ2-1, the CDR3 gives the full variable domain: KAGVTQTPRYLIKTRGQQVTLSCSPISGHRSVSWYQQTPGQGLQFLFEYFSETQRNKGNFPGRFSGRQFSNSRSEMNVSTLELGDSALYLCASSSPGTDNNEQFFGPGTRLTVL.

The chain combines TRBV27 with TRBJ2-2; 7 bases fit TRBD2. The ends lost 5 bases at V and 4 bases at J; junction bases unmatched: 7. This CDR3 is built from 15 residues. The germline CDR1 and CDR2 sequences are MNHEY and SMNVEV (reference sequence). The CDR3 DNA reads as TGTGCCAGCAGTAGAAGCGGGATTTCCACCGGGGAGCTGTTTTTT. This translates into CASSRSGISTGELFF.

The sample holds a few counts of this clone. The chain has TRBV5-6 and TRBJ2-1; a possible D gene is TRBD2 (5 bases). This CDR3 comprises 13 residues. Germline V gene sequence: CDR1 SGHDT, CDR2 YYEEEE. Trimming removed 5 bases from V and 3 bases from J, with 9 bases in between. The CDR3 nucleotides read TGTGCCAGCAGGAAGGGAGTCTACAATGAGCAGTTCTTC. As protein: CASRKGVYNEQFF.

V and J are TRBV10-3 and TRBJ2-1; possible D gene TRBD1, 6 bases. The CDR3 is 16 residues long. From germline, CDR1 is ENHRY and CDR2 SYGVKD. V was shortened by 4 bases and J by 0 bases, with 13 bases between the two germline ends. CDR3 amino acids: CAISARAGDSYNEQFF. The CDR3 nucleotides are TGTGCCATCAGTGCGAGGGCAGGGGACTCCTACAATGAGCAGTTCTTC.

V and J are TRBV10-3 and TRBJ2-1, with D uncertain. The CDR3 loop spans 13 amino acids. V lost 7 bases to trimming and J lost 8 bases, with 15 bases between them. From germline, CDR1 is ENHRY and CDR2 SYGVKD. The CDR3 sequence: CAINEHAGDEQFF. CDR3 nucleotide sequence: TGTGCCATCAACGAGCACGCTGGGGATGAGCAGTTCTTC.

J is TRBJ2-3 and V is TRBV2; no definite D call. V gave up 2 bases and J gave up 4 bases, with 4 bases separating them. The CDR3 covers 12 residues. CDR1 is SNHLY and CDR2 is FYNNEI in the germline V gene. DNA for the CDR3: TGTGCCAGCAGTGAACAGGCAGATACGCAGTATTTT. The encoded protein is CASSEQADTQYF. Full variable domain (rest looked up from reference TRBV2 and TRBJ2-3): EPEVTQTPSHQVTQMGQEVILRCVPISNHLYFYWYRQILGQKVEFLVSFYNNEISEKSEIFDDQFSVERPDGSNFTLKIRSTKLEDSAMYFCASSEQADTQYFGPGTRLTVL.